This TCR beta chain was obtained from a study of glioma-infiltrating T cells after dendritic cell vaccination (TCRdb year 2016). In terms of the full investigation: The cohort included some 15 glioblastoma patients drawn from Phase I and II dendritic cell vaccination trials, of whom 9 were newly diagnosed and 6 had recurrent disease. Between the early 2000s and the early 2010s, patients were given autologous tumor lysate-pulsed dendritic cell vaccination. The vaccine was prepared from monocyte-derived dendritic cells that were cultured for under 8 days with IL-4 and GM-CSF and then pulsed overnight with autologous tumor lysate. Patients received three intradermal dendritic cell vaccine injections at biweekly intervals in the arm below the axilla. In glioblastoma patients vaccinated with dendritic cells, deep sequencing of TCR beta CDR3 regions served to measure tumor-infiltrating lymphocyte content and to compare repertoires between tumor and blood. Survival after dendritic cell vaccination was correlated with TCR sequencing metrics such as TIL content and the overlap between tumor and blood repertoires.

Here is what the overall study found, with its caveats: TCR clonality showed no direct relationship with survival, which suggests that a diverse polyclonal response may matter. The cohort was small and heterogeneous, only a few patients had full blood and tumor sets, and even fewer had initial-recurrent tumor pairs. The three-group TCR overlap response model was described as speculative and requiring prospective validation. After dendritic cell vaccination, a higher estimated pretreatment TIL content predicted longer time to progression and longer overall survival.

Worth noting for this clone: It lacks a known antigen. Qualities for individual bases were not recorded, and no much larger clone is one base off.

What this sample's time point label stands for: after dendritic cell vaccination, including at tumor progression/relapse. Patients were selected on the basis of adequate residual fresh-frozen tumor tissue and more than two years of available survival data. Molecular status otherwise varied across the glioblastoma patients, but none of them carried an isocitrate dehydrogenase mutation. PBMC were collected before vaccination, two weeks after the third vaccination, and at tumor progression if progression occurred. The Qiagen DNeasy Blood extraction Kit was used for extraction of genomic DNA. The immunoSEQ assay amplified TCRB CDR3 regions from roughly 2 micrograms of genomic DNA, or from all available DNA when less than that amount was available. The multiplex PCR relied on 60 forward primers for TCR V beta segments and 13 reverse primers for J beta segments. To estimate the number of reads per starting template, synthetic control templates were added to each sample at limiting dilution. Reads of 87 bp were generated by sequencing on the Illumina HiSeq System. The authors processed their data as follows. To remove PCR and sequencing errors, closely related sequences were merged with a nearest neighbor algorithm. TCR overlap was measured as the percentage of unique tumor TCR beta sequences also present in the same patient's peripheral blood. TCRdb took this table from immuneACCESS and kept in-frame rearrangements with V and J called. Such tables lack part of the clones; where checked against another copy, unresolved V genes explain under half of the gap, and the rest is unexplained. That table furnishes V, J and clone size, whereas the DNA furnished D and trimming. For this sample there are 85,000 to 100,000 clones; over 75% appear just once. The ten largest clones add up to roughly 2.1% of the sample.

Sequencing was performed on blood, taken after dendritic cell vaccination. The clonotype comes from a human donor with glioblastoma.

The sequenced DNA is TGTGCCAGCAGTACCCCGGGACAGAATGAAAAACTGTTTTTT. Its translation reads: CASSTPGQNEKLFF. The rearrangement combines TRBV6-6 with TRBJ1-4; 7 nucleotides in the junction match TRBD1. Germline trimming: 5 bases from V, 5 bases from J; junction bases outside gene matches: 5. CDR1 and CDR2 are drawn from the germline V gene (reference sequence): MNHNY, SVGAGI. The CDR3 starts with the cysteine, ends with the phenylalanine, and has 14 residues. The only DNA kept is the CDR3, 42 bases in frame from the first base.